The present TCR beta chain was sequenced within a study of CD8 T cells in Susac syndrome. Sequencing of TCR beta covered CD8+ and CD4+ T cells obtained from blood. V lost 2 bases, J lost 5 bases, and 8 bases stayed unmatched. This CDR3 is built from 16 residues. CDR1 is MNHEY, CDR2 SVGAGI, per germline. RNA in amounts of about 0.45 to 1 ug was reverse transcribed with random hexamers. Via MiXCR, TCRdb re-called the immunoSEQ multiplex PCR reads, giving one row per CDR3 protein. Counted here are about 210,000 distinct CDR3 sequences, approximately 95% occurring once; the ten biggest clones make up approximately 0.08%.

The chain joins TRBV6-5 to TRBJ1-2; 10 bases are shared with TRBD1. Material for sequencing was CD4+ T cells from PBMCs. The sequence was collected from a human donor with multiple sclerosis. The CDR3 bases are TGTGCCAGCAGTTACGGGACAGGGGAGCAGGCTTATGGCTACACCTTC. Amino acids: CASSYGTGEQAYGYTF.